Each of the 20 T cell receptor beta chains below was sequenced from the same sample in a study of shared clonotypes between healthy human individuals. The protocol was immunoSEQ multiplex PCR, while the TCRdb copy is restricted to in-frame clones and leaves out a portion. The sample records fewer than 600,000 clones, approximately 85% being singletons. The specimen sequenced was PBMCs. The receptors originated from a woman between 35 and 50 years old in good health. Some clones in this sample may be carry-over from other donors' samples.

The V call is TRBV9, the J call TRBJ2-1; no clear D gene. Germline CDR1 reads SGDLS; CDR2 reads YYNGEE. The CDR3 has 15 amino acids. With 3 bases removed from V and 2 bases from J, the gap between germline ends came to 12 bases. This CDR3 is CASSASGNPYNEQFF. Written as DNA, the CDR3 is TGTGCCAGCAGCGCCTCAGGTAATCCCTACAATGAGCAGTTCTTC.

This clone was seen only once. The CDR3 region has the DNA TGTGCCAGCAGCCAAGAGGCTAGAGCGGCAGATACGCAGTATTTT. Protein: CASSQEARAADTQYF. This chain connects TRBV4-2 to TRBJ2-3, with a tentative D call TRBD2 (5 bases). The CDR3 is made up of 15 amino acids. The germline gives CDR1 LGHNA, CDR2 YNFKEQ. Trimming pared 0 bases from V and 4 bases from J, leaving 11 bases between.

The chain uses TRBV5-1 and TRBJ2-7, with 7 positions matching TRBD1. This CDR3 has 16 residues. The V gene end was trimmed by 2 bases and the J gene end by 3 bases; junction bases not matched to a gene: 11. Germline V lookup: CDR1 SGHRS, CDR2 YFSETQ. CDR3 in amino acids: CASSLLGARQGYEQYF. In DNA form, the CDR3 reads TGCGCCAGCAGCTTACTAGGGGCTAGACAGGGCTACGAGCAGTACTTC.

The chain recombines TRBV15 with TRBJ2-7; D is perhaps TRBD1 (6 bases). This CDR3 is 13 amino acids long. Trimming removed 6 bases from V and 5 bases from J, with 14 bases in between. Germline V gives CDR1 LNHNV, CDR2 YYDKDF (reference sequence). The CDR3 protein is CATRGTMRHEQYF. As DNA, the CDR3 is TGTGCCACCAGGGGGACAATGAGGCACGAGCAGTACTTC. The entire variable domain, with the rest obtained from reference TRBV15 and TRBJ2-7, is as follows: DAMVIQNPRYQVTQFGKPVTLSCSQTLNHNVMYWYQQKSSQAPKLLFHYYDKDFNNEADTPDNFQSRRPNTSFCFLDIRSPGLGDTAMYLCATRGTMRHEQYFGPGTRLTVT.

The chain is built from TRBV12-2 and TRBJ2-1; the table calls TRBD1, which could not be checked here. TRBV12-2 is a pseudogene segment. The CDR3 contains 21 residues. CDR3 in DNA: TGTGCAAGTCGCTCCAAACAAGCGGACAGGGGGCCCCAAAGCTCCTACAATGAGCAGTTCTTC. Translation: CASRSKQADRGPQSSYNEQFF.

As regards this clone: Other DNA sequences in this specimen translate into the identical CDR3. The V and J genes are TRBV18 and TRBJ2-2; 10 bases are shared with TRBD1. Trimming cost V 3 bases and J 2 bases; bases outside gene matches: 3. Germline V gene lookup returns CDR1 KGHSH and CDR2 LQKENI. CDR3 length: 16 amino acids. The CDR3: CASSPRTGGNTGELFF. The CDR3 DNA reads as TGTGCCAGCTCACCTCGGACAGGGGGAAACACCGGGGAGCTGTTTTTT.

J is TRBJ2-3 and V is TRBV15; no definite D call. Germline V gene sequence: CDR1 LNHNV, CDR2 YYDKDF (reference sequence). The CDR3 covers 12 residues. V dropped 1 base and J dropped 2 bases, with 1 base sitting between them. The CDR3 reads CATSRVTDTQYF. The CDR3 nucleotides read TGTGCCACCAGCAGAGTCACAGATACGCAGTATTTT.

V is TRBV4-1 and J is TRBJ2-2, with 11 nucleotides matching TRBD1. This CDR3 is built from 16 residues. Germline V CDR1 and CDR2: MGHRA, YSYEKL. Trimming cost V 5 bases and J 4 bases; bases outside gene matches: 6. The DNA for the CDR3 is TGCGCCAGCAGCTTTCGGACAGGGGGCGGCACCGGGGAGCTGTTTTTT. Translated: CASSFRTGGGTGELFF.

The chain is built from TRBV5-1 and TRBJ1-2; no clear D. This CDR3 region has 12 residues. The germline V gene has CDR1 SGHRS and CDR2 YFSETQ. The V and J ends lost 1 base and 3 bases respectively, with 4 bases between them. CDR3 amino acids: CASSLRDYGYTF. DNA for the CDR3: TGCGCCAGCAGCTTGAGGGACTATGGCTACACCTTC.

The CDR3 spells CASKDRDQETQYF. CDR3 DNA: TGTGCCAGCAAAGACAGGGACCAAGAGACCCAGTACTTC. The chain couples TRBV5-4 to TRBJ2-5; 7 nucleotides line up with TRBD1. Looked up from germline, CDR1 is SGHNT and CDR2 is YYREEE (reference sequence). The CDR3 has 13 amino acids. V lost 6 bases, J lost 0 bases, and 2 bases stayed unmatched.

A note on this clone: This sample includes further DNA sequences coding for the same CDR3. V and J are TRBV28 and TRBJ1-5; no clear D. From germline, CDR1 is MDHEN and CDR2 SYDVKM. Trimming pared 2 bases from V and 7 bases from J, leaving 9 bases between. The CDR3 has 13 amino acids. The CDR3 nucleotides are TGTGCCAGCAGTTTAGTGGGGTACCAGCCCCAGCATTTT. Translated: CASSLVGYQPQHF.

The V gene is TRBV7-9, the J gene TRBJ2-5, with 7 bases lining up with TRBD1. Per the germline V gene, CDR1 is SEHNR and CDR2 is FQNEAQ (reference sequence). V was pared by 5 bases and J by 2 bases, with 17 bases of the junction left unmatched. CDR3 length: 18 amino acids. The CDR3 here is CASSPNFLAGGWQETQYF. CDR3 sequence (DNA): TGTGCCAGCAGCCCAAATTTCCTGGCAGGGGGTTGGCAAGAGACCCAGTACTTC.

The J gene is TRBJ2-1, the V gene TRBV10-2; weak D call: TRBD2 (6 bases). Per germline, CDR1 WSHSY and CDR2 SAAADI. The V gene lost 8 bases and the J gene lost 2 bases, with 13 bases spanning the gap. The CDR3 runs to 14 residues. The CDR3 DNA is TGCGCCAGCGCAGCTAGCGTCGCCTACAATGAGCAGTTCTTC. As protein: CASAASVAYNEQFF.

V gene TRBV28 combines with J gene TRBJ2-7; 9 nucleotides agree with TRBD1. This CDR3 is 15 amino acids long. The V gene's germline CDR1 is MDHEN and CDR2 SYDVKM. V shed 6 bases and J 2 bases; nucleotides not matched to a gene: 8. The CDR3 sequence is CASRVGTGSPYEQYF. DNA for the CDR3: TGTGCCAGCAGGGTTGGGACAGGGTCCCCCTACGAGCAGTACTTC.

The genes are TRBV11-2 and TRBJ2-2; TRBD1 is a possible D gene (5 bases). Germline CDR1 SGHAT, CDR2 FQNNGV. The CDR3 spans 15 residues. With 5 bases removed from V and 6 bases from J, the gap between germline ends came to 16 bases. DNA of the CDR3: TGTGCCAGCAGCCCGACCGCAGGGCGCGCCGGGGAGCTGTTTTTT. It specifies CASSPTAGRAGELFF. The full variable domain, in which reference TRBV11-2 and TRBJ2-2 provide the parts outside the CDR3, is EAGVAQSPRYKIIEKRQSVAFWCNPISGHATLYWYQQILGQGPKLLIQFQNNGVVDDSQLPKDRFSAERLKGVDSTLKIQPAKLEDSAVYLCASSPTAGRAGELFFGEGSRLTVL.

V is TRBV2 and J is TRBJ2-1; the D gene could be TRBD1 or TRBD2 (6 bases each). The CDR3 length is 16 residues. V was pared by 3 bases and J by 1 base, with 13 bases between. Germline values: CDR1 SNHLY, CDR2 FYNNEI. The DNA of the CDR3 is TGTGCCAGCAGTGAGTTGGGGGGCCGATCCTACAATGAGCAGTTCTTC. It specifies CASSELGGRSYNEQFF.

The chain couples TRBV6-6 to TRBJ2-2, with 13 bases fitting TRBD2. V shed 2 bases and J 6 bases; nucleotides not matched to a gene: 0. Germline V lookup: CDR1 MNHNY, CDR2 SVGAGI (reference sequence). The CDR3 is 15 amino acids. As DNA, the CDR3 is TGTGCCAGCAGTTACACTAGCGGGAGGGCCGGGGAGCTGTTTTTT. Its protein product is CASSYTSGRAGELFF.

DNA for the CDR3: TGTGCCAGCTCACCACCGTCAGAGCAGGGAGTTCACGAGCAGTACTTC. Its translation is CASSPPSEQGVHEQYF. This rearrangement joins TRBV18 to TRBJ2-7; the D gene could be TRBD1 or TRBD2 (5 bases each). The CDR3 has 16 amino acids. V lost 0 bases and J lost 5, with 17 bases in between. The germline V gene has CDR1 KGHSH and CDR2 LQKENI.

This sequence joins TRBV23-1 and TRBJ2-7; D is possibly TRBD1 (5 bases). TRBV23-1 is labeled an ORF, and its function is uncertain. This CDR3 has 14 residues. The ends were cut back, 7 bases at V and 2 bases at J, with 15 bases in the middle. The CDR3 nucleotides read TGCGCCAGCATGCGCGGACACCGGCCCTACGAGCAGTACTTC. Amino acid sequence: CASMRGHRPYEQYF.

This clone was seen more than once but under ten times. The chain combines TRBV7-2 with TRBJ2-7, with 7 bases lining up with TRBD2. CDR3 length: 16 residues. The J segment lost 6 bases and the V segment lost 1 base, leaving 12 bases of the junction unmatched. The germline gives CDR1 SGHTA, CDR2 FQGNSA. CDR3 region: CASSLVGAERGIEQYF. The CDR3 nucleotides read TGTGCCAGCAGCTTAGTCGGGGCAGAGCGGGGAATCGAGCAGTACTTC.